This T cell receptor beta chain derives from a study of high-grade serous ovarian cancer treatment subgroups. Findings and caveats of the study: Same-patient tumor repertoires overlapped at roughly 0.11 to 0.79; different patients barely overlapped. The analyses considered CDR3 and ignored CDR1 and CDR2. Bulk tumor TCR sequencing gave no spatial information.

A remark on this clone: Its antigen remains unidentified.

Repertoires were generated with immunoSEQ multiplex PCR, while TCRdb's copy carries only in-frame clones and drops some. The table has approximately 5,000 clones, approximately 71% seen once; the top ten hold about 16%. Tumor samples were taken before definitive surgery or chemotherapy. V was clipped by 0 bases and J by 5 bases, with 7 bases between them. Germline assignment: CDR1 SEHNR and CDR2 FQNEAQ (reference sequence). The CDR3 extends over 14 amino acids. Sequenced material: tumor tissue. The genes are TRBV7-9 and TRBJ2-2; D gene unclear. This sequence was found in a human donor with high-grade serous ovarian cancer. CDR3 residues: CASSLAEPTGELFF. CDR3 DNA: TGTGCCAGCAGCTTAGCCGAACCTACCGGGGAGCTGTTTTTT.